This T cell receptor beta chain was found in a study of blood T cell repertoires in COVID-19. Study at large: Spain, Italy and the United States supplied samples that represented acute and convalescent COVID-19. Sample material is recorded as cDNA or gDNA derived from T cells, B-cell-depleted T cells, or PBMCs.

Trimming cost V 2 bases and J 5 bases, with 12 bases left between them. The CDR3 spans 14 residues. CDR1 is SGHTA, CDR2 FQGTGA, per germline. Original processing notes: Using reference gene primer amplification, nucleated cell counts were estimated. TCRdb's copy holds only in-frame clones and misses some; the assay was immunoSEQ multiplex PCR. V, J and clone size are taken as reported in that table, and D and trimming were inferred from the DNA itself. The sample yields almost 30,000 clones, more than 75% seen once. Material for sequencing was peripheral blood. This chain uses TRBV7-3 with TRBJ1-2; D perhaps matches TRBD1 (6 bases). The clonotype was recovered from a woman in her 70s with acute or convalescent COVID-19. CDR3 residues: CASSLQGQGYGYTF. The CDR3 nucleotides are TGTGCCAGCAGCTTACAGGGACAAGGGTATGGCTACACCTTC.